This TCR beta chain emerged from a study of blood T cells in healthy people across ages (dated by TCRdb to between 2014 and 2017). Looking at the study overall: Template switching captured roughly one uniquely barcoded TCR beta cDNA molecule per two T cells in model experiments. The study measured age-related changes in TCR beta repertoire diversity using deep sequencing normalized with unique cDNA molecular identifiers. The donors were divided into four age groups: young (average around 16 years), middle-aged (about 39), aged (about 61) and long-lived (around 87). To avoid experimental bias, donors of different ages were randomly spread across the sequencing lanes. Two additional independent replicas of 1 million unique cDNA reads from the same blood draw were analyzed for two donors (one aged 18 to 29 and one aged 80 or older). Overall results and qualifications from the work: Estimates of total diversity based on one million sequenced T cells were considered lower bounds and underestimates. Observed TCR beta diversity correlated strongly with the percentage of naive T cells measured by flow cytometry. Bulk unsorted PBMC profiling prevented conclusive comparison of naive and antigen-experienced compartments. Compared with the aged group, more naive CD4+ T cells, fewer expanded clones and increased TCR diversity were shown by the long-lived group, suggesting age selection. As age increased, observed TCR beta diversity per million T cells dropped in a roughly linear way, and a significant reduction was already evident by age 40. Donor CMV infection status was unknown, potentially confounding age-related changes in expanded clonotypes.

Receptor libraries were prepared by 5' RACE. The reads were generated on an Illumina HiSeq 2500. A second roughly 7 to 11 cycle PCR used a sample-barcoded 5' primer and a J-beta primer mix. A unique molecular identifier was introduced onto each TCR beta cDNA molecule by a template-switch 5' adaptor carrying 12 random nucleotides. At least 2.5 million CDR3-containing paired-end reads were obtained from each sample. All of the RNA was converted into first-strand cDNA using the Mint cDNA synthesis kit, with a TRBC-specific oligonucleotide serving as the primer. Following uracil-DNA glycosylase treatment, a first 18-cycle PCR with universal primers M1SS and BC2_uni_R was performed on all cDNA. Per the original workflow: Each sample was normalized by randomly selecting 1 million high-quality reads, each carrying a distinct molecular identifier. Instead of being binned into consensus sequences, reads that shared molecular identifiers were thrown out. CDR3 identification, clonotype clustering and error correction used MiTCR with a Q25 quality threshold and the strictest error-elimination algorithm. A nonparametric unseen species model with Euler transformation was used to estimate a lower bound on total TCR beta diversity. TCRdb trimmed public reads at Q25 via fastp, called clones via MiXCR and kept in-frame beta chains. Under each unique CDR3 protein, matching rows form one entry showing the most common genes and DNA. Here the V and J calls rest on TCRdb's processing, not on the authors' analysis. Across this sample there are fewer than 800,000 distinct CDR3 sequences, with under 25% seen only once. The ten largest clones represent roughly 3.9% of the sample.

Turning to this clonotype: There is no known antigen for this receptor. No base quality information exists; no much larger clone differs at one position.

Via the germline V gene, CDR1 is MNHEY and CDR2 SVGEGT. Cut back by 6 bases and 3 bases, the V and J ends lie 15 bases apart. The CDR3 goes from the cysteine to the phenylalanine over 14 residues. CDR3 DNA is the only sequence kept; it has 42 bases, read in frame from the first base. Systemically healthy Caucasian individuals from Russia, some 40 in total and aged roughly 6 to 100 years, were included as donors. Approximately 10 milliliters of peripheral blood were collected from each donor into EDTA-treated Vacutainer tubes. Ficoll-Paque density-gradient centrifugation was used to isolate PBMCs, with at least 6.5 million obtained per sample. Trizol reagent was used to extract total RNA from the PBMCs, yielding at least 5.5 micrograms per sample. For every donor, flow cytometry on a PBMC aliquot measured the percentage of naive CD45RAhigh/CD27high T cells.

Recombination joined TRBV6-2 or TRBV6-3 with TRBJ2-7, with the D gene too uncertain to name. What was sequenced was blood. This sequence was found in a man between 70 and 80 years old in good health. DNA sequence: TGTGCCAGCAGAATATGGAACGCCCTCTACGAGCAGTACTTC. This translates into CASRIWNALYEQYF.